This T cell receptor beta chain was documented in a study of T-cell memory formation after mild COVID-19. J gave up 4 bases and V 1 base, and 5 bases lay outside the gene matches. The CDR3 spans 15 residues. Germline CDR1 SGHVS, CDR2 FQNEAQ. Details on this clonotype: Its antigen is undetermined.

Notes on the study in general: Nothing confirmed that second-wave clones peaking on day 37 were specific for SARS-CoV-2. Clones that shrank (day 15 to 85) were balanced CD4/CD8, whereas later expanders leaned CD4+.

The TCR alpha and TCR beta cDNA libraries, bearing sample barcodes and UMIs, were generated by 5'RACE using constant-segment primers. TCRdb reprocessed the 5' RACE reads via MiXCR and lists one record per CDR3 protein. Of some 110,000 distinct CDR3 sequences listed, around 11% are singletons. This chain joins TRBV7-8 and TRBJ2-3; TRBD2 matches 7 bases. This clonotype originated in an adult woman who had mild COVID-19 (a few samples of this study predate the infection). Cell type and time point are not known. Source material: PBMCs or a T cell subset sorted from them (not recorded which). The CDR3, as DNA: TGTGCCAGCAGCTTAGAGGCGGGAGTGGCAGATACGCAGTATTTT. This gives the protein CASSLEAGVADTQYF. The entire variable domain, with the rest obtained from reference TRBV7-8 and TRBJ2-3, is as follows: GAGVSQSPRYKVAKRGQDVALRCDPISGHVSLFWYQQALGQGPEFLTYFQNEAQLDKSGLPSDRFFAERPEGSVSTLKIQRTQQEDSAVYLCASSLEAGVADTQYFGPGTRLTVL.